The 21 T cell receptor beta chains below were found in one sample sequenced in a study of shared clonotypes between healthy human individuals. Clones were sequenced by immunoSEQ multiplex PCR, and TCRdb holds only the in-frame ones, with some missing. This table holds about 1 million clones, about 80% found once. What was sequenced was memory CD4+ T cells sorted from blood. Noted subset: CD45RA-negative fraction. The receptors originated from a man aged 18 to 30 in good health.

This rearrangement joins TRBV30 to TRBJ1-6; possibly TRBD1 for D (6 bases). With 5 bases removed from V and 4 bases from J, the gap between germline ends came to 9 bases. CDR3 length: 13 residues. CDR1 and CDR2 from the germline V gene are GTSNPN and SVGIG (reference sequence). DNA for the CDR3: TGTGCCTGGGAACAGGGTTATAATTCACCCCTCCACTTT. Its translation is CAWEQGYNSPLHF. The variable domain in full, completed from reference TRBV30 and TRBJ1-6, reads SQTIHQWPATLVQPVGSPLSLECTVEGTSNPNLYWYRQAAGRGLQLLFYSVGIGQISSEVPQNLSASRPQDRQFILSSKKLLLSDSGFYLCAWEQGYNSPLHFGNGTRLTVT.

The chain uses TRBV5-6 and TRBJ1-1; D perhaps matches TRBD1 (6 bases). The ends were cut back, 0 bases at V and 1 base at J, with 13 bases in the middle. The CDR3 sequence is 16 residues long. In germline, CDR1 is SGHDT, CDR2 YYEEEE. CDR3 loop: CASSLAYGDKNTEAFF. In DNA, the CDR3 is TGTGCCAGCAGCTTGGCCTATGGGGACAAGAACACTGAAGCTTTCTTT.

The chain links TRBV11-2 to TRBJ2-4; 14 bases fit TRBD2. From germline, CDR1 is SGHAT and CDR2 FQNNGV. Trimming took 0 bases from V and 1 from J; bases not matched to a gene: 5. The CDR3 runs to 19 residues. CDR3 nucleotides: TGTGCCAGCAGCTTAGATTACTGGACTAGCGGGGGGGCCAAAAACATTCAGTACTTC. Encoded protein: CASSLDYWTSGGAKNIQYF.

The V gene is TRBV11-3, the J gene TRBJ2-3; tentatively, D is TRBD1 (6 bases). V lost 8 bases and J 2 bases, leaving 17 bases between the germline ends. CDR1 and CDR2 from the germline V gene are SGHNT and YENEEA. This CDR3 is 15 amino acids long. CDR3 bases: TGTGCCAGCCTACACCGGGACACCTACACAGATACGCAGTATTTT. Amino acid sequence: CASLHRDTYTDTQYF.

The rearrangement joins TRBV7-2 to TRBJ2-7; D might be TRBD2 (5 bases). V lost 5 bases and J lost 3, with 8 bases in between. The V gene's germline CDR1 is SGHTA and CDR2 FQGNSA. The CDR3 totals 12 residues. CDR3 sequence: CASSPGGYEQYF. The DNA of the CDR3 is TGTGCCAGCAGCCCCGGAGGCTACGAGCAGTACTTC.

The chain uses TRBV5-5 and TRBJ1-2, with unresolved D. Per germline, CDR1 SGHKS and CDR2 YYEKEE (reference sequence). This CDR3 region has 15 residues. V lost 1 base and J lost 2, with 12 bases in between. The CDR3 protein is CASSLFGRGNYGYTF. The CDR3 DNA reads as TGTGCCAGCAGCTTGTTTGGCAGAGGGAACTATGGCTACACCTTC.

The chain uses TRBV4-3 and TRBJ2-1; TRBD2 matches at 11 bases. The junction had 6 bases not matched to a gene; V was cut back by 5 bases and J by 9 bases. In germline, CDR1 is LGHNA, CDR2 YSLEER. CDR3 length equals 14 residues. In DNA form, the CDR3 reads TGCGCCAGCAGCAGGCTAGCGGGAGGTGGTGAGCAGTTCTTC. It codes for CASSRLAGGGEQFF.

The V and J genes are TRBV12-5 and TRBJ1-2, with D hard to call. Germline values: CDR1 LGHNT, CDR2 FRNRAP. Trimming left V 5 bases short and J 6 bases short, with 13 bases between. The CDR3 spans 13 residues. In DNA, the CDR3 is TGTGCTAGTGGTCTTAGTGTAAGACATGGCTACACCTTC. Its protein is CASGLSVRHGYTF.

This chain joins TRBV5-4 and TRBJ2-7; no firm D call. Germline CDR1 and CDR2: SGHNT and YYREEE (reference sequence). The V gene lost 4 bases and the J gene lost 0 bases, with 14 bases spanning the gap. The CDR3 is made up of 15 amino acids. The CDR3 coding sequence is TGTGCCAGCAGCCGACCCGGGTCTCTCTCCTACGAGCAGTACTTC. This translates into CASSRPGSLSYEQYF. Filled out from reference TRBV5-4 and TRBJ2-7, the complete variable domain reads ETGVTQSPTHLIKTRGQQVTLRCSSQSGHNTVSWYQQALGQGPQFIFQYYREEENGRGNFPPRFSGLQFPNYSSELNVNALELDDSALYLCASSRPGSLSYEQYFGPGTRLTVT.

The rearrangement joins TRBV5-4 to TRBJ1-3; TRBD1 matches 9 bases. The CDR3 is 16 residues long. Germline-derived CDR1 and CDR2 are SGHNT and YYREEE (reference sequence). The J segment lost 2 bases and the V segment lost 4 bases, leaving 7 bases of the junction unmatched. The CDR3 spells CASSGGDRVPGNTIYF. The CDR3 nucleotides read TGTGCCAGCAGCGGGGGGGACAGGGTTCCTGGAAACACCATATATTTT.

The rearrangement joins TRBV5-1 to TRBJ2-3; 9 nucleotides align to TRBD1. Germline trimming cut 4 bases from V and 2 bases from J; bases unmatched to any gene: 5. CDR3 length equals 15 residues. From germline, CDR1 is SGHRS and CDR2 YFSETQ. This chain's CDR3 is CASSPTGGPTDTQYF. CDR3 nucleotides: TGCGCCAGCAGCCCAACAGGGGGCCCCACAGATACGCAGTATTTT.

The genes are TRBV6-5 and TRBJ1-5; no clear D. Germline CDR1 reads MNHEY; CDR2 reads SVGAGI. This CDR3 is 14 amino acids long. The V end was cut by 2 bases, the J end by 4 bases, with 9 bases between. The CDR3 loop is CASSYLGSNQPQHF. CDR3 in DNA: TGTGCCAGCAGTTACCTGGGATCAAATCAGCCCCAGCATTTT.

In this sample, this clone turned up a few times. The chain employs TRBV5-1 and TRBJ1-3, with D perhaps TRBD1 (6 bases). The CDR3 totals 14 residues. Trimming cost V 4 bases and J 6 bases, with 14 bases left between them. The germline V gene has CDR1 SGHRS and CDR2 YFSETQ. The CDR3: CASSPDRIENTIYF. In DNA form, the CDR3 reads TGCGCCAGCAGCCCGGACAGAATCGAAAACACCATATATTTT.

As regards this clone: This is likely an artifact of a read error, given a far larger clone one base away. CDR3 coding DNA: TGTGCCAGCAGCTTACAGGGTTTCTATGGCTACACCTTC. Translating gives CASSLQGFYGYTF. The chain carries TRBV7-2 and TRBJ1-2; D may be TRBD1 (5 bases). Trimming stripped 2 bases from V and 4 bases from J, with 8 bases between. The CDR3 has 13 amino acids. The germline V gene has CDR1 SGHTA and CDR2 FQGNSA.

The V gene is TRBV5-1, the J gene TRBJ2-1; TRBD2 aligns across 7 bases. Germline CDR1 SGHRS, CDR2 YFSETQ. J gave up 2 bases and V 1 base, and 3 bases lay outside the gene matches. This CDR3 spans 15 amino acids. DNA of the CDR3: TGCGCCAGCAGCTTGATGGGAGGGACCTACAATGAGCAGTTCTTC. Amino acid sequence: CASSLMGGTYNEQFF.

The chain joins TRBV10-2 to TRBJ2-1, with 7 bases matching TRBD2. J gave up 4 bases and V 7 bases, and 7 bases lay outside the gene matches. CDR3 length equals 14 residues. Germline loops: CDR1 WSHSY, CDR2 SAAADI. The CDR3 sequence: CASTTGGGYNEQFF. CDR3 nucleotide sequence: TGCGCCAGCACAACTGGCGGGGGATACAATGAGCAGTTCTTC.

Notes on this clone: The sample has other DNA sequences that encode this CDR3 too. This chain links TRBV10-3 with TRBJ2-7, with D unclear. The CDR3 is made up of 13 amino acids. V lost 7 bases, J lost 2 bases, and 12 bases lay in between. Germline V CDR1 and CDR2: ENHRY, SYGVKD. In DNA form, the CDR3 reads TGTGCCATCAAGGGAAGTCAACCCTACGAGCAGTACTTC. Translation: CAIKGSQPYEQYF.

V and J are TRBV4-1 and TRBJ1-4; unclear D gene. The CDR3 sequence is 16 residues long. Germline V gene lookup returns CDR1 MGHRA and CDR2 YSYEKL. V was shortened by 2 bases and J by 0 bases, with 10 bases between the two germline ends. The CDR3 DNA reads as TGCGCCAGCAGCCAAAATTCAGGTGCAACTAATGAAAAACTGTTTTTT. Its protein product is CASSQNSGATNEKLFF.

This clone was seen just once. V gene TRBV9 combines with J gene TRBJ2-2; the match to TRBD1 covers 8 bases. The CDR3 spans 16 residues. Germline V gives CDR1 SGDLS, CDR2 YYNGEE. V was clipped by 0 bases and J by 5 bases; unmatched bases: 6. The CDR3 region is CASSVAPGGATGELFF. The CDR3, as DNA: TGTGCCAGCAGCGTAGCTCCAGGGGGCGCAACCGGGGAGCTGTTTTTT.

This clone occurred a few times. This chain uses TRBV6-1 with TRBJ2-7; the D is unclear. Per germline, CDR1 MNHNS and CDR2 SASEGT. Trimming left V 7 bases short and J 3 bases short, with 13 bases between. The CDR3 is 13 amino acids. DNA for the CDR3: TGTGCCAGCAACCAAGAGGTTTACTACGAGCAGTACTTC. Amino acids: CASNQEVYYEQYF.

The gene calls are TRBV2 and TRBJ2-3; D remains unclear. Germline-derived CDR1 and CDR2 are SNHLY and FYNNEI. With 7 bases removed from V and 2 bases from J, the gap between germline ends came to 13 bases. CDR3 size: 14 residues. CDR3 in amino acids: CASKPGLLTDTQYF. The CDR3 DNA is TGTGCCAGCAAGCCGGGTTTGCTCACAGATACGCAGTATTTT.